This T cell receptor (beta chain) derives from a study of cytomegalovirus exposure and HLA in healthy donors. Study conclusions and caveats: A later analysis found common viral pathogens apparently linked to several of the most significant clusters.

V dropped 2 bases and J dropped 1 base, with 6 bases sitting between them. Germline CDR1 is SGHNT and CDR2 is YYREEE (reference sequence). CDR3 size: 13 residues. Comment on this clone: Its antigen is still unknown.

Use of 60 Vbeta and 13 Jbeta primers characterized the PCR. Clones were read by immunoSEQ multiplex PCR, and TCRdb kept only the in-frame ones, dropping some. The sample comprises 130,000 or so clones, about 74% of which are singletons, and 5.5% to 7% rests with the top ten. The genes are TRBV5-4 and TRBJ1-1; no clear D gene. The sequencing sample was made of PBMCs. The clonotype originates from a man aged 35 to 55 in good health and CMV-seropositive. CDR3 in amino acids: CASSFVQNTEAFF. Written as DNA, the CDR3 is TGTGCCAGCAGCTTTGTCCAGAACACTGAAGCTTTCTTT.